This entry concerns a single TCR beta chain. The antigen is unknown. As to time point: newly diagnosed, previously untreated cHL patient sample. It was PBMCs in newly diagnosed, untreated classical Hodgkin lymphoma that served as comparison. Clones were read by immunoSEQ multiplex PCR, and TCRdb kept only the in-frame ones, dropping some. The table includes tens of thousands of clones, about 94% detected once. These data belong to a study of PD-1 blockade in classical Hodgkin lymphoma. From germline, CDR1 is KGHSY and CDR2 FQNENV. This CDR3 comprises 15 residues. The V gene lost 5 bases and the J gene lost 7 bases, with 20 bases spanning the gap. Study observations and caveats: What caused the repertoire differences, perhaps disease activity or prior therapy, remains undefined.

The chain links TRBV16 to TRBJ1-1, with D possibly TRBD1 on 5 matching bases. The sample was peripheral blood mononuclear cells (PBMCs). The TCR comes from a human donor with classical Hodgkin lymphoma. In nucleotides, the CDR3 is TGTGCCAGCAGCACGGAGGTGGGGACTGGGGTTGAAGCTTTCTTT. It codes for CASSTEVGTGVEAFF.